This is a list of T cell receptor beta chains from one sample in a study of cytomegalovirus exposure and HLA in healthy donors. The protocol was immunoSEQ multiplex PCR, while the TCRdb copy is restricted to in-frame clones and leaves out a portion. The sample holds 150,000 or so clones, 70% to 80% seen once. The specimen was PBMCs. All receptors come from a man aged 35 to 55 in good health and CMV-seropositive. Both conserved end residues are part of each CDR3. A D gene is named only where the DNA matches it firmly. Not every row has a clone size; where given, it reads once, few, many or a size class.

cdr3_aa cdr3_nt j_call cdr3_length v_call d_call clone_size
CASQGVSNSNQPQHF TGTGCCAGTCAGGGGGTATCGAATAGCAATCAGCCCCAGCATTTT TRBJ1-5 15 TRBV6-1 TRBD1 NA
CASRRTSGSKIEQFF TGCGCCAGCAGGCGGACTAGCGGGAGTAAAATTGAGCAGTTCTTC TRBJ2-1 15 TRBV10-2 TRBD2 NA
CAISPGTEAFF TGTGCCATCAGCCCAGGAACTGAAGCTTTCTTT TRBJ1-1 11 TRBV10-3 NA NA
CASSFSQGLGSLDQPQHF TGTGCCAGCAGTTTTTCCCAGGGGCTGGGTAGCTTGGATCAGCCCCAGCATTTT TRBJ1-5 18 TRBV28 NA NA
CASSPDSAGNTIYF TGTGCCAGCAGTCCGGACTCGGCTGGAAACACCATATATTTT TRBJ1-3 14 TRBV2 NA once
CASSPLDLNTEAFF TGTGCCAGCTCACCTCTCGACTTGAACACTGAAGCTTTCTTT TRBJ1-1 14 TRBV18 NA NA
CASSADSNQPQHF TGTGCCAGCAGCGCAGATAGCAATCAGCCCCAGCATTTT TRBJ1-5 13 TRBV9 NA NA
CASSQDGGGGTNEKLFF TGCGCCAGCAGCCAAGATGGTGGAGGGGGCACTAATGAAAAACTGTTTTTT TRBJ1-4 17 TRBV4-3 TRBD1 NA
CASSSYGHFNEQYF TGTGCCAGCAGCTCCTACGGACACTTTAATGAGCAGTACTTC TRBJ2-5 14 TRBV13 NA NA
CASSPGLSYEQYF TGCGCCAGCAGCCCGGGACTCTCCTACGAGCAGTACTTC TRBJ2-7 13 TRBV5-1 NA NA
CASSPNLAGQETQYF TGCGCCAGCAGCCCAAACTTAGCGGGTCAAGAGACCCAGTACTTC TRBJ2-5 15 TRBV5-1 TRBD2 NA
CASSARLVIGTDTQYF TGTGCCAGCAGTGCAAGACTAGTAATTGGCACAGATACGCAGTATTTT TRBJ2-3 16 TRBV6-1 NA NA
CASSPTDPRLAGPKNIQYF TGCGCCAGCAGCCCAACCGACCCTCGACTAGCGGGACCCAAAAACATTCAGTACTTC TRBJ2-4 19 TRBV4-1 TRBD2 once
CASSPPGQTNSYEQYF TGTGCCAGCAGTCCTCCCGGACAGACCAACTCCTACGAGCAGTACTTC TRBJ2-7 16 TRBV28 NA NA
CASSLGVLAGQGNTQYF TGTGCCAGCAGCTTAGGGGTCCTTGCGGGACAGGGGAATACGCAGTATTTT TRBJ2-3 17 TRBV7-9 TRBD1 few
CASSLTLADPYEQYF TGCGCCAGCAGCTTGACGCTAGCGGACCCCTACGAGCAGTACTTC TRBJ2-7 15 TRBV5-1 TRBD2 NA
CASSQSGTENTGELFF TGTGCCAGCAGCCAATCCGGGACAGAAAACACCGGGGAGCTGTTTTTT TRBJ2-2 16 TRBV7-3 TRBD1 NA
CASSKGTLRETQYF TGTGCCAGCAGCAAAGGGACACTCCGAGAGACCCAGTACTTC TRBJ2-5 14 TRBV21-1 NA NA
CASSGEAYEQYF TGTGCCAGCAGTGGAGAAGCGTACGAGCAGTACTTC TRBJ2-7 12 TRBV6-1 NA NA
CSVEKNGRGQEKLFF TGCAGCGTTGAGAAAAACGGCAGGGGGCAGGAAAAACTGTTTTTT TRBJ1-4 15 TRBV29-1 TRBD1 NA
CASVGGLYEQYF TGTGCCTCCGTAGGAGGTCTCTACGAGCAGTACTTC TRBJ2-7 12 TRBV2 NA NA
CSGGQSSYEQYF TGCAGCGGTGGACAGTCTTCCTACGAGCAGTACTTC TRBJ2-7 12 TRBV29-1 NA NA
CASSGLYEQYF TGTGCCAGCAGCGGTTTATACGAGCAGTACTTC TRBJ2-7 11 TRBV2 NA NA
CASSTSGRDHNEQFF TGTGCCAGCAGCACTAGCGGGAGGGACCACAATGAGCAGTTCTTC TRBJ2-1 15 TRBV13 TRBD2 NA
CASGGGQGGYTF TGTGCCAGCGGAGGGGGACAGGGCGGCTACACCTTC TRBJ1-2 12 TRBV28 TRBD1 NA
CASSFGTPRPEQYF TGTGCCAGCAGCTTTGGGACTCCCCGGCCCGAGCAGTACTTC TRBJ2-7 14 TRBV7-2 NA NA
CASASGTPTVDEQYF TGTGCCAGCGCTTCCGGGACACCCACGGTAGACGAGCAGTACTTC TRBJ2-7 15 TRBV7-7 NA NA
CASSFPATGRAGELFF TGTGCCAGCAGCTTCCCGGCCACGGGGAGGGCCGGGGAGCTGTTTTTT TRBJ2-2 16 TRBV4-2 TRBD2 once
CASSLTSGSYEQYF TGTGCCAGCAGCTTAACTAGCGGCTCCTACGAGCAGTACTTC TRBJ2-7 14 TRBV7-2 TRBD2 NA
CASRPPGLARNEQFF TGTGCCAGCAGGCCCCCGGGACTAGCCCGAAATGAGCAGTTCTTC TRBJ2-1 15 TRBV25-1 TRBD2 NA
CASSTGSWDTIYF TGTGCCAGCAGCACAGGCTCCTGGGACACCATATATTTT TRBJ1-3 13 TRBV7-2 NA once
CASSQLAGGGGELFF TGTGCCAGCAGTCAGCTGGCGGGAGGTGGCGGGGAGCTGTTTTTT TRBJ2-2 15 TRBV13 TRBD2 few
CASSSAWALMQETQYF TGTGCCAGCAGTTCCGCGTGGGCGCTTATGCAAGAGACCCAGTACTTC TRBJ2-5 16 TRBV28 NA NA
CASSPTRDPGSGANVLTF TGTGCCAGCAGCCCTACGCGGGACCCCGGTTCTGGGGCCAACGTCCTGACTTTC TRBJ2-6 18 TRBV7-8 NA NA
CASRGANTGELFF TGTGCCAGCAGGGGAGCCAACACCGGGGAGCTGTTTTTT TRBJ2-2 13 TRBV13 NA NA
CASSPTSGPQNIQYF TGTGCCAGCAGCCCGACTAGTGGTCCGCAAAACATTCAGTACTTC TRBJ2-4 15 TRBV6-6 NA NA
CAWSVAAEAFF TGTGCCTGGAGTGTAGCCGCTGAAGCTTTCTTT TRBJ1-1 11 TRBV30 NA NA
CASSPRASYEQYF TGTGCCAGCAGTCCGCGGGCATCCTACGAGCAGTACTTC TRBJ2-7 13 TRBV28 NA NA
CASSPRTETGELFF TGTGCCAGCAGCCCCCGGACAGAGACCGGGGAGCTGTTTTTT TRBJ2-2 14 TRBV9 NA NA
CASSLEASGEQFF TGCGCCAGCAGCTTGGAGGCTAGCGGAGAGCAGTTCTTC TRBJ2-1 13 TRBV5-1 TRBD2 NA
CASTQSGPREREKLFF TGTGCCAGCACTCAGTCTGGGCCTCGGGAACGTGAAAAACTGTTTTTT TRBJ1-4 16 TRBV28 NA NA
CASSPGLAGGPKNTDTQYF TGCGCCAGCAGCCCCGGACTAGCGGGAGGGCCTAAGAACACAGATACGCAGTATTTT TRBJ2-3 19 TRBV4-3 TRBD2 few
CASSGGQGLGTEAFF TGCGCCAGCAGCGGAGGACAGGGGTTGGGCACTGAAGCTTTCTTT TRBJ1-1 15 TRBV5-1 TRBD1 NA
CASSHPSTYEQDF TGTGCCAGCAGTCATCCTAGCACCTACGAGCAGGACTTC TRBJ2-7 13 TRBV6-1 NA NA
CASSQVWPKFAQGGLNTEAFF TGCGCCAGCAGCCAAGTATGGCCCAAGTTCGCACAGGGGGGACTGAACACTGAAGCTTTCTTT TRBJ1-1 21 TRBV4-1 TRBD1 NA
CASSQSPAGGVDTQYF TGCGCCAGCAGCCAAAGTCCCGCGGGAGGGGTAGATACGCAGTATTTT TRBJ2-3 16 TRBV4-1 TRBD2 NA
CASSPGTENGELFF TGCGCCAGCAGCCCCGGGACAGAGAACGGGGAGCTGTTTTTT TRBJ2-2 14 TRBV5-1 TRBD1 NA
CASSQDPAGEEHEQYF TGCGCCAGCAGCCAAGATCCCGCGGGAGAGGAGCACGAGCAGTACTTC TRBJ2-7 16 TRBV4-1 TRBD2 NA
CASSYSRTEAFF TGTGCCAGCAGTTACTCGCGGACTGAAGCTTTCTTT TRBJ1-1 12 TRBV6-6 NA NA